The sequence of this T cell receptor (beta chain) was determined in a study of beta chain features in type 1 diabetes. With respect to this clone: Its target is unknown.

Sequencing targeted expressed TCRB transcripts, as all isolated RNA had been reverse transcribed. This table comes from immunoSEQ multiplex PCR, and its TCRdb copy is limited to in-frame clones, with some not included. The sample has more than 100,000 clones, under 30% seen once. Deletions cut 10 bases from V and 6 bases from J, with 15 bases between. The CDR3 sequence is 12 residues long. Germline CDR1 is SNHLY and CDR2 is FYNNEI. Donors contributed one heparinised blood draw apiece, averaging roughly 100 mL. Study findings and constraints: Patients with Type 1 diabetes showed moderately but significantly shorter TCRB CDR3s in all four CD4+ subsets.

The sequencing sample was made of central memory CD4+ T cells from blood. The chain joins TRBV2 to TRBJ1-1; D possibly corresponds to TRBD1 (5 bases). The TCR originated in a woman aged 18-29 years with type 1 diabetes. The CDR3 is CAKKGDGAEAFF. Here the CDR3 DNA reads TGTGCCAAAAAAGGGGATGGAGCTGAAGCTTTCTTT.